This T cell receptor beta chain stems from a study of T cells in Graves' hyperthyroidism and ophthalmopathy. Turning to the study itself: Staff took peripheral blood when the initial diagnosis was made, before any treatment began.

Authors of the study amplified TCR beta CDR3 regions from RNA transcripts. TCR CDR3 regions were first amplified by RT-PCR with HTBI primers. Via MiXCR, TCRdb re-called the multiplex PCR reads, giving one row per CDR3 protein. The sample holds 300,000 to 400,000 distinct CDR3 sequences, roughly 15% seen once. This clonotype was observed many times. The CDR3 covers 15 residues. Trimming cost V 0 bases and J 5 bases, with 15 bases left between them. CDR1 and CDR2 (germline): DFQATT, SNEGSKA (reference sequence). The sample taken for sequencing was blood. This receptor was identified in a woman younger than 45 with Graves' ophthalmopathy. J is TRBJ2-3 and V is TRBV20-1, with D maybe TRBD1 (6 bases). The CDR3 loop reads CSARDGKGDRDTQYF. The CDR3 bases are TGCAGTGCTAGAGATGGTAAGGGGGACCGAGATACGCAGTATTTT.